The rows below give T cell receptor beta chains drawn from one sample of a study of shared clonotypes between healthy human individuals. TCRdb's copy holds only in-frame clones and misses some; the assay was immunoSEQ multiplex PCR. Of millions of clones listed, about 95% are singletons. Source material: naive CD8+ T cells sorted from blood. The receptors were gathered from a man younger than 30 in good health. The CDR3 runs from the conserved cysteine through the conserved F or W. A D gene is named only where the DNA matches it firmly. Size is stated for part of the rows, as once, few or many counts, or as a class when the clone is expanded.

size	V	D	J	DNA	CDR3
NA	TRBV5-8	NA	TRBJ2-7	TGTGCCAGCAGCGGGTCCGAGCAGTACTTC	CASSGSEQYF
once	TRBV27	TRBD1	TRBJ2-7	TGTGCCAGCAGTCCGGGACAGGACTACGAGCAGTACTTC	CASSPGQDYEQYF
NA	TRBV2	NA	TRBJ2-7	TGTGCCAGCAGTGGTCGGGTTCGGGGCGGGGACGAGCAGTACTTC	CASSGRVRGGDEQYF
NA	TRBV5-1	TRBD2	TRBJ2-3	TGCGCCAGCAGCTCACCGGGACTAGCGGGGACTAGCACAGATACGCAGTATTTT	CASSSPGLAGTSTDTQYF
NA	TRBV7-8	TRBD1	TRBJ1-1	TGTGCCAGCAACCCATTGACAGGGCCCGTGTTGAACACTGAAGCTTTCTTT	CASNPLTGPVLNTEAFF
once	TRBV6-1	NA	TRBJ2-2	TGTGCCAGCAGTGATTTTGGGACATACACCGGGGAGCTGTTTTTT	CASSDFGTYTGELFF
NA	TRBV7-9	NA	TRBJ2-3	TGTGCCAGCAGCTTAGTAAGTAAAGGAGATACGCAGTATTTT	CASSLVSKGDTQYF
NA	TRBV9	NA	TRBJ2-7	TGTGCCAGCAGCGTAGCCACCTCAGCCCTCGAGCAGTACTTC	CASSVATSALEQYF
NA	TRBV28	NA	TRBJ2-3	TGTGCCAGCAGTGCCAGACTAGTAGAGGCTGAAGAAAGGCTCACAGATACGCAGTATTTT	CASSARLVEAEERLTDTQYF
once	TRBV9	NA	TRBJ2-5	TGTGCCAGCAGCGCCTATGGTGAGACCCAGTACTTC	CASSAYGETQYF
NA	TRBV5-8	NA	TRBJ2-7	TGTGCCAGCGGGCATTCGGGAACTTTCTACGAGCAGTACTTC	CASGHSGTFYEQYF
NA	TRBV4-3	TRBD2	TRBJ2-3	TGCGCCAGCAGCCAAGATATTAGCGGGAGCATGTCGGCTGATACGCAGTATTTT	CASSQDISGSMSADTQYF
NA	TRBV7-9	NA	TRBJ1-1	TGTGCCAGCAGCTTCCCCGGGTTTATGAACACTGAAGCTTTCTTT	CASSFPGFMNTEAFF
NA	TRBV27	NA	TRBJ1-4	TGTGCCAGCAGTTTACTGGGGCTCGATGAAAAACTGTTTTTT	CASSLLGLDEKLFF
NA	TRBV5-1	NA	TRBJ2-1	TGCGCCAGCAGCTTGTATCTCTACAATGAGCAGTTCTTC	CASSLYLYNEQFF
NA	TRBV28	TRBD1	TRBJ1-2	TGTGCCAGCAGTTACAGGGGGCGCGTAGACTATGGCTACACCTTC	CASSYRGRVDYGYTF
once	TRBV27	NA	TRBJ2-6	TGTGCCAGCAGTTCCCCGGTGGACCCGGGCGTCCTGACTTTC	CASSSPVDPGVLTF
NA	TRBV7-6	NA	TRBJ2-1	TGTGCCAGCAGCTTCCCCCAATCTGGGAATGAGCAGTTCTTC	CASSFPQSGNEQFF